This T cell receptor beta chain was retrieved from a study of T cells after yellow fever vaccination. Study findings and constraints: Within FACS-sorted repertoires, abundant clonotypes contaminating from the bulk population could be present. Clonotypes shared by both compartments, CD4 and CD8, made up a small share. A large majority of primary-vaccination clones showed up again after the booster (96% CD4, 88% CD8).

From germline, CDR1 is LGHNA and CDR2 YNFKEQ. The CDR3 is made up of 15 amino acids. V lost 4 bases, J lost 3 bases, and 14 bases lay in between. In TCRdb, the 5' RACE reads were re-called with MiXCR into one record per CDR3 protein. The repertoire has a few hundred thousand distinct CDR3 sequences, 11% of them found once; the top ten carry less than 20%. The table lists this clonotype with a few counts. Its specificity is not known. This TCR was sampled from a man aged 18-30 years who received the YFV17D yellow fever vaccine. The chain couples TRBV4-2 to TRBJ2-3; D may be TRBD1 or TRBD2 (7 bases each). The source was PBMCs, collected on the day of the first yellow fever vaccination. The CDR3 here is CASSLQGRGTDTQYF. CDR3 sequence (DNA): TGTGCCAGCAGCCTACAGGGGAGGGGGACAGATACGCAGTATTTT.